This T cell receptor (beta chain) was recovered during a study of CD8 T cells in Susac syndrome. Remarks on this clonotype: The CDR3 ends on some other residue instead of the conserved phenylalanine or tryptophan, so this is likely a read error.

Sequencing of TCR beta was performed on blood CD8+ and CD4+ T cells. The multiple sclerosis control cohort comprised treatment-naive individuals presenting with stable or active relapsing-remitting disease. RNA in amounts of about 0.45 to 1 ug was reverse transcribed with random hexamers. Coverage of TCR beta CDR3 amplification by immunoSEQ multiplex PCR extended to 54 Vbeta and 13 Jbeta. MiXCR, applied by TCRdb to the immunoSEQ multiplex PCR reads, yields one record per CDR3 protein. The sample holds 400,000 to 550,000 distinct CDR3 sequences, more than 70% seen once. CDR1 and CDR2 from the germline V gene are MNHNS and SASEGT. The CDR3 covers 15 residues. Trimming removed 2 bases from V and 4 bases from J, with 14 bases in between.

Sequenced: CD8+ T cells from PBMCs. J is TRBJ1-2 and V is TRBV6-1; tentative D call: TRBD1 (5 bases). The sequence came from a human donor with multiple sclerosis. The CDR3 loop is CASSESTVFSYGYTL. The CDR3 nucleotides read TGTGCCAGCAGTGAATCGACAGTCTTCTCCTATGGCTACACCCTC.